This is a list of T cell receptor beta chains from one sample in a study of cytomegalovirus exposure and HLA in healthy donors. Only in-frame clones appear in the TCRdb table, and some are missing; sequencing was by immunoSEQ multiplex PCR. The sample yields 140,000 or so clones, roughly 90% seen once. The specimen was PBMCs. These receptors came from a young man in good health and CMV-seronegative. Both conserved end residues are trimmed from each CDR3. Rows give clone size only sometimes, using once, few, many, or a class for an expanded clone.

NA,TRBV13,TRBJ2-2,ASSRTSGRGIIYTGELF
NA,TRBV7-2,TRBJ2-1,ASSSEGYARYNEQF
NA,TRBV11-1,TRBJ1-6,ASSLKQGNSPLH
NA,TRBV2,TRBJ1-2,ASSADRGLGYT
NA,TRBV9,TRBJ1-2,ASSLGGLDGYT
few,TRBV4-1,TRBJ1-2,ASSLKSDMGGYT
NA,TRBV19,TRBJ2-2,ASSRGRANTGELF
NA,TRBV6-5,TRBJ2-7,ASSYASGDSYEQY
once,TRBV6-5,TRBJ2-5,ASRGTSGRQTQY
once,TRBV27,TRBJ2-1,ASSLLAGSGNEQF
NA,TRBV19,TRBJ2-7,ASSPQSGASYEQY
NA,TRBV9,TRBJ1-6,ASSVGSAGSPLH
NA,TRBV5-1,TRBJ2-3,ASSNSGGALADTQY
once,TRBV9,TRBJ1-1,ASSALGTVNTEAF
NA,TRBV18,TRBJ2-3,ASSPRLAGGGGTDTQY
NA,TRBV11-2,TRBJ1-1,ASSLRQNTEAF
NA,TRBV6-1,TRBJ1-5,ASIGPGQGNQPQH
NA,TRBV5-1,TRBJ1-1,ASSLLGQGSTEAF
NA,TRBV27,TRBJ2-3,ASSLSGQALDTQY
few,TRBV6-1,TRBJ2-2,ASARGPNTGELF
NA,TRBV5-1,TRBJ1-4,ASSSAGATNEKLF
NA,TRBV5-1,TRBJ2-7,ASSLDARGNEQY
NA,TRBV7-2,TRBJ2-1,ASSLLGLAGVVDEQF
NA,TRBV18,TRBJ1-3,ASSPLDGSSGNTIY
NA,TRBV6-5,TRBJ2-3,ASSYSGRGRWDTQY
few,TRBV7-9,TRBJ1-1,ASSLHFGNTEAF
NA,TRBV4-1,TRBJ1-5,ASSQGTVSNQPQH
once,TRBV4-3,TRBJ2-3,ASSQLGLAGGGLDTQY
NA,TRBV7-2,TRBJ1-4,ASSLLGQGINEKLF
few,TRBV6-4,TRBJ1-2,ASSESMGDYGYT
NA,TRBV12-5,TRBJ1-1,ASGLLSGQTNTEAF
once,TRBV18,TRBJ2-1,ASSLDLATGRTTYNEQF
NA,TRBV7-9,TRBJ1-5,ASSQQGPSNQPQH
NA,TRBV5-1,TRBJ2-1,ASSAGTGNFEQF
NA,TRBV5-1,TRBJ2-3,ASSLAGTSKDTQY
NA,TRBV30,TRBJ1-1,AWDQGLNTEAF
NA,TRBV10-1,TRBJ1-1,ASTTTGRNTEAF
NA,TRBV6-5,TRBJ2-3,ASSYTQGKTDTQY
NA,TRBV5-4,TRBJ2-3,ASSPEWGVRTDTQY
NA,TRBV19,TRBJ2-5,ASSGGWRVGETQY
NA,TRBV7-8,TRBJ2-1,ASSPRQVRNEQF
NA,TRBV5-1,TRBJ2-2,ASSLVPTGWALNTGELF